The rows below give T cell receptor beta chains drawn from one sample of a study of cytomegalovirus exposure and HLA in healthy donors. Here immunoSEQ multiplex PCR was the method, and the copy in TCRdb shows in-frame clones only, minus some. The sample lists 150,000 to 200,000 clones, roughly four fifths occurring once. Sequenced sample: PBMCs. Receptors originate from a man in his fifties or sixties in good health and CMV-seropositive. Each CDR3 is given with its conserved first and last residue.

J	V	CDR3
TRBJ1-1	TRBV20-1	CSAIPAGEAFF
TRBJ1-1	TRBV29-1	CSVQLGLETEAFF
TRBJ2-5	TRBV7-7	CASSLEESVETQYF
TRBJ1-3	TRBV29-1	CSALGGEGSGNTIYF
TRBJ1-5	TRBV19	CASSMSRLSNQPQHF
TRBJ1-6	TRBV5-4	CASSLGAGISSPLHF
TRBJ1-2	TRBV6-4	CASSPQEGYGYTF
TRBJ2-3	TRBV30	CAWSVEGGPTDTQYF
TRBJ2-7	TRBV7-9	CARDREGNEQYF
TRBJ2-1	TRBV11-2	CASSFSGGAYNEQFF
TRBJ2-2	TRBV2	CATSTNLQTPNTGELFF
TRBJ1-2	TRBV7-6	CASSPMTGTVIYGYTF
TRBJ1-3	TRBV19	CASSITVGNTIYF
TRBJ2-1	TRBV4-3	CASSQDSNNEQFF
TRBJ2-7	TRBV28	CASSLEGYEQYF